This T cell receptor beta chain was captured by sequencing in a study of early T cells in non-severe SARS-CoV-2 infection. About the research overall: Sequenced material consisted of bulk RNA (from unsorted whole blood), and chains were unpaired.

Study conclusions and caveats: CD4 and private specificities were missed by VDJdb matching, which favored anti-spike CD8 responses.

TCRdb re-derived calls from the 5' RACE reads in MiXCR, one entry per CDR3 protein. This table has 50,000 to 75,000 distinct CDR3 sequences, 5.5% to 7% appearing once. A few counts support this clonotype. The antigen is not known. The sequences come from whole blood, collected at baseline. The source is an adult who was a healthcare worker with PCR-confirmed SARS-CoV-2 infection or an uninfected control (not recorded which).

The CDR3 DNA follows: TGTGCCAGCAGCTTAGAGGCCAGGGGCTCTGGAAACACCATATATTTT. Protein sequence: CASSLEARGSGNTIYF. V gene TRBV7-8 combines with J gene TRBJ1-3; D is perhaps TRBD1 (6 bases). This CDR3 has 16 amino acids. V lost 1 base to trimming and J lost 0 bases, with 10 bases between them. Germline CDR1 SGHVS, CDR2 FQNEAQ.